What follows describes a single T cell receptor beta chain. The record originates from a study of T-cell reconstitution after alpha-beta-depleted transplantation in children. Unique molecular identifiers tagged the TCRbeta library. TCRdb re-called the PCR reads with MiXCR, one entry per CDR3 protein. The sample carries some 590,000 distinct CDR3 sequences, roughly a tenth recorded once. Trimming cost V 8 bases and J 1 base, with 9 bases left between them. The CDR3 is made up of 13 amino acids. The chain uses TRBV12-3 or TRBV12-4 and TRBJ1-3; D not resolved. The sequence was obtained from a human donor who donated a stem cell graft to a child with acute myeloid leukemia. Specimen: PBMCs from the stem cell graft donor, collected from the stem cell graft. DNA for the CDR3: TGTGCCAGCCGACGGAGTTCTGGAAACACCATATATTTT. Residues: CASRRSSGNTIYF.